This TCR beta chain was documented in a study of cytomegalovirus exposure and HLA in healthy donors. About the study: Among the roughly 400 donors who were genotyped, approximately 83% fell in the genetic ancestry cluster that is associated with self-reported Caucasian donors. General study results and limits: The study recorded about 150 TCR beta chains that were cytomegalovirus-associated.

This clone was observed once. Its matching antigen is unknown. Primers: 60 Vbeta forward and 13 Jbeta reverse. The repertoire was sequenced with immunoSEQ multiplex PCR; TCRdb's copy has only in-frame clones and lacks some. The profile shows roughly 120,000 clones, approximately 76% of them singletons. The sample was PBMCs. This TCR derives from a woman between 50 and 59 years old in good health and CMV-seropositive.

The CDR3 DNA reads TGTGCCAGCAGCAAGGGGACTAGCGTAGATACGCAGTATTTT. This gives the protein CASSKGTSVDTQYF. The chain combines TRBV2 with TRBJ2-3; 10 nucleotides line up with TRBD2. Germline CDR1 reads SNHLY; CDR2 reads FYNNEI. Unmatched junction bases numbered 5, after V lost 6 bases and J lost 5 bases. The CDR3 sequence is 14 residues long.